The source of this TCR beta chain is a study of blood T cells in healthy people across ages. Alongside a J-beta primer mix, a sample-barcoded 5' primer served in a second PCR lasting about 6 to 11 cycles. TCRdb passed the 5' RACE reads through MiXCR, listing each CDR3 protein once. The table shows approximately 1.5 million distinct CDR3 sequences, with 34% occurring only once. Germline V gene lookup returns CDR1 ENHRY and CDR2 SYGVKD. The CDR3 runs to 15 residues. Of note for this clonotype: One end of the junction varies from germline; a read error may be responsible.

The sample consisted of blood. The sequence came from a woman aged 25 to 39 in good health. V usage is TRBV10-3 and J usage is TRBJ2-1; 12 positions agree with TRBD2. The CDR3 nucleotides read TGTGCCATCAGTGGACTAGCGGGAGAGGGGTCTGACCTGCTCTTC. It codes for CAISGLAGEGSDLLF.